The present T cell receptor beta chain was sequenced within a study of early T cells in non-severe SARS-CoV-2 infection. Study background: Sequencing of bulk RNA from unsorted whole blood was done, without chain pairing.

A few counts support this clonotype. Attachment of unique molecular identifiers to individual cDNA molecules was performed. TCRdb fed the 5' RACE reads into MiXCR, producing one record per CDR3 protein. This table holds roughly 100,000 distinct CDR3 sequences, roughly 13% found once. The V end was cut by 3 bases, the J end by 0 bases, with 9 bases between. Germline CDR1 reads SGHAT; CDR2 reads FQNNGV. This CDR3 has 15 amino acids. This receptor was identified in an adult who was a healthcare worker with PCR-confirmed SARS-CoV-2 infection or an uninfected control (not recorded which). What was sequenced was whole blood. The V gene is TRBV11-2, the J gene TRBJ1-3; D remains unclear. The CDR3 nucleotides are TGTGCCAGCAGCTTCCCCCTGGTCTCTGGAAACACCATATATTTT. Translated, it gives CASSFPLVSGNTIYF.